This paragraph reports one TCR beta chain. The antigen remains undetermined. This entry comes from a study of T cell responses to AZD1222 COVID-19 vaccine. Study conclusions and caveats: White British ancestry dominated among donors, who included more females, and clonal diversity was possibly underestimated.

Assay: immunoSEQ multiplex PCR; the TCRdb copy retains only in-frame clones and omits some. Among 98,000 or so clones listed, 89% were seen once. The material sequenced was peripheral blood, taken on day 0 of AZD1222 vaccination. This clonotype was sampled from an adult in good health.

CDR3 DNA sequence: TGTGCCAGCAGCCAAGGGGGACAGAACACTGAAGCTTTCTTT. This codes for CASSQGGQNTEAFF. The rearrangement joins TRBV3-1 (or the pseudogene TRBV3-2) to TRBJ1-1, with D perhaps TRBD1 (6 bases). Trimming removed 1 base at V and 1 base at J, with 7 bases between. Per the germline V gene, CDR1 is LGHDT and CDR2 is YNNKEL (reference sequence). The CDR3 is 14 amino acids.